The 25 T cell receptor beta chains listed next were all sequenced from one sample in a study of cytomegalovirus exposure and HLA in healthy donors. Use of 60 Vbeta and 13 Jbeta primers characterized the PCR. Sequencing used immunoSEQ multiplex PCR; TCRdb keeps in-frame clones, though not all of them. The table lists 80,000 to 95,000 clones. Sequencing input: PBMCs. Every receptor here comes from a man aged 45-60 years in good health and CMV-seropositive.

The chain combines TRBV4-2 with TRBJ1-6; possible D gene TRBD1, 6 bases. The V end was cut by 3 bases, the J end by 8 bases, with 17 bases between. This CDR3 has 16 amino acids. Germline V gene sequence: CDR1 LGHNA, CDR2 YNFKEQ. CDR3 DNA: TGTGCCAGCAGCCAGGCCCCCCGGGCAGGGGATTCACCCCTCCACTTT. Its protein is CASSQAPRAGDSPLHF.

The rearrangement links TRBV5-1 to TRBJ2-3; D remains unclear. With 0 bases removed from V and 1 base from J, the gap between germline ends came to 9 bases. Germline V gene sequence: CDR1 SGHRS, CDR2 YFSETQ. CDR3 length: 15 amino acids. CDR3 sequence reads: CASSLGADRTDTQYF. CDR3 coding DNA: TGCGCCAGCAGCTTGGGGGCCGACCGCACAGATACGCAGTATTTT.

The chain joins TRBV25-1 to TRBJ1-5, with 8 bases that match TRBD1. The CDR3 sequence is 17 residues long. Trimming at V came to 5 bases and at J to 4 bases, leaving 13 bases not matched to a gene. The germline V gene encodes CDR1 MGHDK and CDR2 SYGVNS. The CDR3 here is CASSPRTGSSKNQPQHF. As DNA, the CDR3 is TGTGCCAGCAGTCCCCGGACAGGGTCCTCTAAAAATCAGCCCCAGCATTTT.

The chain links TRBV28 to TRBJ1-2; 7 bases match TRBD1. Germline V gene lookup returns CDR1 MDHEN and CDR2 SYDVKM. Trimming removed 5 bases from V and 5 bases from J; junction bases left unmatched: 8. The CDR3 contains 14 residues. Here the CDR3 reads CASSPPGTAYGYTF. DNA of the CDR3: TGTGCCAGCAGTCCTCCCGGGACAGCTTATGGCTACACCTTC.

The V call is TRBV18, the J call TRBJ2-5, with a possible D match to TRBD1 (6 bases). Germline V gene sequence: CDR1 KGHSH, CDR2 LQKENI. The V and J ends lost 4 bases and 5 bases respectively, with 17 bases between them. The CDR3 is 15 residues long. CDR3: CASSQRGQFSETQYF. CDR3 nucleotide sequence: TGTGCCAGCTCACAAAGAGGACAGTTTTCGGAGACCCAGTACTTC.

CDR3 loop: CASSPPGTSGSYEQYV. CDR3 bases: TGTGCCAGCAGCCCACCGGGGACTAGCGGGTCCTACGAGCAGTACGTC. This chain uses TRBV25-1 with TRBJ2-7, with 12 positions matching TRBD2. With 6 bases clipped from V and 1 base from J, the junction kept 7 bases outside the gene matches. Germline values: CDR1 MGHDK, CDR2 SYGVNS. This CDR3 has 16 residues.

The V and J genes are TRBV4-1 and TRBJ2-5; 9 nucleotides line up with TRBD2. Germline trimming cut 1 base from V and 11 bases from J; bases unmatched to any gene: 5. There are 13 residues in the CDR3. The V gene's germline CDR1 is MGHRA and CDR2 YSYEKL. The CDR3 is CASSQGLAVEQYF. CDR3 nucleotide sequence: TGCGCCAGCAGCCAAGGACTAGCGGTAGAGCAGTACTTC.

The gene calls are TRBV18 and TRBJ2-7; D might be TRBD1 (6 bases). Germline CDR1 and CDR2: KGHSH and LQKENI. V was pared by 3 bases and J by 1 base, with 19 bases between. The CDR3 extends over 17 amino acids. The CDR3 DNA sequence: TGTGCCAGCTCACCTTCGTTTTTTCAGGGGTTGTCCTACGAGCAGTACTTC. It specifies CASSPSFFQGLSYEQYF.

J is TRBJ2-5 and V is TRBV6-5, with TRBD1 identical over 8 bases. Germline V gene data show CDR1 as MNHEY and CDR2 as SVGAGI. The CDR3 is made up of 14 amino acids. Unmatched junction bases numbered 10, after V lost 8 bases and J lost 5 bases. The CDR3 DNA reads as TGTGCCAGCGCGGGGCAGGGGGCGCGGGAGACCCAGTACTTC. It codes for CASAGQGARETQYF.

The J gene is TRBJ2-1, the V gene TRBV11-2, with unresolved D. This CDR3 is built from 12 residues. Germline loops: CDR1 SGHAT, CDR2 FQNNGV. V lost 4 bases and J 6 bases, leaving 7 bases between the germline ends. For the CDR3, the DNA is TGTGCCAGCAGCTCCCCTTTCAATGAGCAGTTCTTC. Translated: CASSSPFNEQFF.

The chain is built from TRBV7-9 and TRBJ2-2; TRBD1 matches at 9 bases. The trim removed 5 bases at V and 8 bases at J, leaving 6 bases unmatched. This CDR3 spans 14 amino acids. In germline, CDR1 is SEHNR, CDR2 FQNEAQ (reference sequence). The CDR3 nucleotides read TGTGCCAGCAGCCGGACAGGGGATGGGGGGGAGCTGTTTTTT. Protein product: CASSRTGDGGELFF.

J is TRBJ2-5 and V is TRBV30; possibly TRBD2 for D (6 bases). The V gene's germline CDR1 is GTSNPN and CDR2 SVGIG (reference sequence). The CDR3 sequence is 12 residues long. Trimming pared 2 bases from V and 4 bases from J, leaving 8 bases between. The CDR3 nucleotides read TGTGCCTGGAGTAAAGCGGGAGAGACCCAGTACTTC. This encodes CAWSKAGETQYF.

This chain links TRBV7-2 with TRBJ1-2; 8 nucleotides align to TRBD1. The V and J ends lost 1 base and 1 base, in that order; junction bases with no gene match: 11. CDR1 and CDR2 (germline): SGHTA, FQGNSA. The CDR3 contains 18 residues. The CDR3 DNA reads TGTGCCAGCAGCTTAGATACAGGTCAGGGGGCCATTAACTATGGCTACACCTTC. It specifies CASSLDTGQGAINYGYTF.

This chain joins TRBV7-9 and TRBJ2-1; 13 positions match TRBD2. Unmatched junction bases numbered 6, after V lost 4 bases and J lost 9 bases. The CDR3 is 15 amino acids. Per germline, CDR1 SEHNR and CDR2 FQNEAQ (reference sequence). The CDR3 spells CASSSGLAGVSEQFF. CDR3 nucleotide sequence: TGTGCCAGCAGCTCCGGACTAGCGGGAGTGAGTGAGCAGTTCTTC. Full variable domain (remainder filled in from reference TRBV7-9 and TRBJ2-1): DTGVSQNPRHKITKRGQNVTFRCDPISEHNRLYWYRQTLGQGPEFLTYFQNEAQLEKSRLLSDRFSAERPKGSFSTLEIQRTEQGDSAMYLCASSSGLAGVSEQFFGPGTRLTVL.

The chain carries TRBV30 and TRBJ2-7; no firm D call. The germline gives CDR1 GTSNPN, CDR2 SVGIG (reference sequence). The CDR3 has 12 amino acids. V lost 0 bases and J lost 3, with 6 bases in between. CDR3 nucleotide sequence: TGTGCCTGGAGTGTCGGCGGCTACGAGCAGTACGTC. The encoded protein is CAWSVGGYEQYV.

The genes are TRBV29-1 and TRBJ2-1; D is unclear. This CDR3 is 16 amino acids long. Germline V gene sequence: CDR1 SQVTM, CDR2 ANQGSEA. V lost 1 base and J 1 base, leaving 14 bases between the germline ends. The CDR3 loop is CSVEAPVGDSYNEQFF. The CDR3 DNA follows: TGCAGCGTTGAAGCTCCAGTAGGAGATTCCTACAATGAGCAGTTCTTC.

The chain has TRBV20-1 and TRBJ2-1; 7 nucleotides agree with TRBD1. The CDR3 covers 11 residues. Trimming cost V 6 bases and J 10 bases; bases outside gene matches: 6. In germline, CDR1 is DFQATT, CDR2 SNEGSKA (reference sequence). CDR3 nucleotides: TGCAGTGCGAGACCGACAGGGGAGCAGTTCTTC. The encoded protein is CSARPTGEQFF.

This chain uses TRBV25-1 with TRBJ2-7; D may be TRBD1 (6 bases). Trimming removed 4 bases from V and 3 bases from J, with 19 bases in between. The germline gives CDR1 MGHDK, CDR2 SYGVNS. CDR3 length: 16 amino acids. The CDR3: CASSALQGRGGYEQYF. The CDR3 DNA sequence: TGTGCCAGCAGTGCACTCCAGGGTCGAGGGGGCTACGAGCAGTACTTC.

The rearrangement links TRBV12-5 to TRBJ1-1; 7 bases fit TRBD1. Germline V gene sequence: CDR1 LGHNT, CDR2 FRNRAP. With 5 bases clipped from V and 5 bases from J, the junction kept 14 bases outside the gene matches. The length of the CDR3 is 16 residues. CDR3 sequence (DNA): TGTGCTAGTGGTGACCCTACAGGGGATCGTTGGACTGAAGCTTTCTTT. Its protein product is CASGDPTGDRWTEAFF.

The V and J genes are TRBV18 and TRBJ1-1; D is undetermined. CDR3 length: 17 amino acids. V was trimmed by 1 base and J by 5 bases, leaving 20 bases between them. Germline values: CDR1 KGHSH, CDR2 LQKENI. The CDR3, as DNA: TGTGCCAGCTCACCACGGGTTGGTTCGGGTTTTAAAACTGAAGCTTTCTTT. This translates into CASSPRVGSGFKTEAFF.

The chain carries TRBV7-2 and TRBJ2-2; TRBD1 is a possible D gene (5 bases). The CDR3 runs 13 residues. Trimming took 9 bases from V and 0 from J, leaving 8 bases between them. The germline gives CDR1 SGHTA, CDR2 FQGNSA. The CDR3 spells CASRQPNTGELFF. The CDR3 bases are TGTGCCAGTCGACAGCCGAACACCGGGGAGCTGTTTTTT.

This sequence joins TRBV5-6 and TRBJ1-1; 7 bases agree with TRBD1. V gave up 0 bases and J gave up 4 bases; unmatched junction bases: 3. Germline lookup yields CDR1 SGHDT and CDR2 YYEEEE. The CDR3 is 14 residues long. As DNA, the CDR3 is TGTGCCAGCAGCTTGGGACAGGGATTCACTGAAGCTTTCTTT. This sequence encodes CASSLGQGFTEAFF.

The V call is TRBV27, the J call TRBJ2-1, with TRBD2 matching over 13 bases. Unmatched junction bases numbered 8, after V lost 8 bases and J lost 1 base. Germline CDR1 is MNHEY and CDR2 is SMNVEV (reference sequence). The CDR3 spans 17 residues. CDR3 bases: TGTGCCAGCTCGACTAGCGGGGGGTTAGGGTCCTACAATGAGCAGTTCTTC. It translates to CASSTSGGLGSYNEQFF.

The V gene is TRBV10-3, the J gene TRBJ1-1; TRBD1 matches 8 bases. There are 18 residues in the CDR3. V lost 3 bases, J lost 4 bases, and 16 bases stayed unmatched. Germline V gene data show CDR1 as ENHRY and CDR2 as SYGVKD. CDR3 coding DNA: TGTGCCATCAGTGACGTGGGGACAGGTGTCACCGGGACCACTGAAGCTTTCTTT. Translation gives CAISDVGTGVTGTTEAFF.

The chain couples TRBV4-2 to TRBJ2-1; 8 positions match TRBD2. Germline lookup yields CDR1 LGHNA and CDR2 YNFKEQ. V dropped 2 bases and J dropped 9; count of bases not matched to a gene: 6. The CDR3 loop spans 14 amino acids. Here the CDR3 DNA reads TGTGCCAGCAGCCAACCGGGAGGGACTCCTGAGCAGTTCTTC. Amino acids: CASSQPGGTPEQFF.